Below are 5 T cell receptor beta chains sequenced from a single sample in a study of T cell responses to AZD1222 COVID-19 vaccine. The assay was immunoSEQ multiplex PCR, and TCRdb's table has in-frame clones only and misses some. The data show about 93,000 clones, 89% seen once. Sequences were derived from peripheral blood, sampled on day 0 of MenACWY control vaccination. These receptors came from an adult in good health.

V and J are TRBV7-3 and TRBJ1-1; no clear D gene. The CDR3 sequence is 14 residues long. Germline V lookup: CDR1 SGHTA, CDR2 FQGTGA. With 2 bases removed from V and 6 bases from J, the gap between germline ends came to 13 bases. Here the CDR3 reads CASSLVWGKAEAFF. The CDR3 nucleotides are TGTGCCAGCAGCTTAGTTTGGGGAAAGGCTGAAGCTTTCTTT.

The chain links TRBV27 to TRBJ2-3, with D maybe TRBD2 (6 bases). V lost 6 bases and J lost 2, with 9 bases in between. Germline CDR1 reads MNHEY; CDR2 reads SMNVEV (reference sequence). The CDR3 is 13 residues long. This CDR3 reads CASRGGNTDTQYF. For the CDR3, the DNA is TGTGCCAGCAGGGGCGGGAACACAGATACGCAGTATTTT.

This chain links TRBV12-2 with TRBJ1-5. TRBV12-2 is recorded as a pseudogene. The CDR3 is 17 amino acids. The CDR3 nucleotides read TGTGCAAGTCGCTTAGCGGACGTGGGGAGTAGCAATCAGCCCCAGCATTTT. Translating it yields CASRLADVGSSNQPQHF.

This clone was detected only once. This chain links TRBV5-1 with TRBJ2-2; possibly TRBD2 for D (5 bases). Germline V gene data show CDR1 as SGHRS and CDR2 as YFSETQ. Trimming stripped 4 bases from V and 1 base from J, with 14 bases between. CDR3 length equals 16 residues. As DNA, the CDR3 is TGCGCCAGCAGCCCGGCGGGCTACCGGAACACCGGGGAGCTGTTTTTT. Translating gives CASSPAGYRNTGELFF.

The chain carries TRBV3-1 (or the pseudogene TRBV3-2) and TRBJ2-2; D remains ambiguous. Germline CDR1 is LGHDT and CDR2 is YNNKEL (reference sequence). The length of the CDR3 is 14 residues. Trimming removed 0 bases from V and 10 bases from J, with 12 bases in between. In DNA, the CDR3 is TGTGCCAGCAGCCAAGATACACGTTTAGTGGAGCTGTTTTTT. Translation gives CASSQDTRLVELFF.